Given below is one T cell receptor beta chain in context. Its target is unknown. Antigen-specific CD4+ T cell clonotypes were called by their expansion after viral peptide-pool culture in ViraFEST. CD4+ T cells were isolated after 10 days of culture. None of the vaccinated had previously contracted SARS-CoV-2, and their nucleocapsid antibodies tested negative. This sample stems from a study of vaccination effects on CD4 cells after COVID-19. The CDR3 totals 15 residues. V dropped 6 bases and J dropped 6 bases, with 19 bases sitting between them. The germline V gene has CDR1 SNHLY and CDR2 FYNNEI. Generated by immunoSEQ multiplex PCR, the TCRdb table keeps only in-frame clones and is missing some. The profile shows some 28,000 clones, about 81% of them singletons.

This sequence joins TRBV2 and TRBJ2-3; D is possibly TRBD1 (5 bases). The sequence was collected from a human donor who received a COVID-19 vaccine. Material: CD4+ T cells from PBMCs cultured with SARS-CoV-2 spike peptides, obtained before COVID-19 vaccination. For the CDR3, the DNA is TGTGCCAGCAGGTTTAGGGGAACTCCCGGGGATACGCAGTATTTT. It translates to CASRFRGTPGDTQYF.